The clone carrying this T cell receptor (beta chain) was observed a few times. The antigen remains unidentified. The table came from immunoSEQ multiplex PCR; TCRdb's copy has only in-frame clones and leaves some out. Of fewer than 100,000 clones in the sample, around 90% were seen once. The sample's time point: baseline, week 1 (first vaccination visit). As for treatment: pre-vaccination baseline after standard-of-care therapy. Astrocytomas that were new, WHO grade 3 or 4, IDH1-mutant and ATRX-lost were present in the donors. This sample was taken from a study of a mutant IDH1 vaccine in newly diagnosed glioma. Overall study context: Treated patients, averaging 40.4 years, were 62.5% male and approximately 38% female. Pretreatment consisted of radiotherapy, temozolomide, or both, with most receiving both. Findings of the study overall: Pseudoprogression apparently lacked any relation to changes in top peripheral T cell clonotypes.

The CDR3 runs to 14 residues. The J segment lost 1 base and the V segment lost 4 bases, leaving 1 base of the junction unmatched. CDR1 and CDR2 from the germline V gene are PRHDT and FYEKMQ (reference sequence). This sample comprised PBMCs, obtained from a glioma patient treated with radiotherapy, temozolomide or both. The chain recombines TRBV13 with TRBJ1-5; 7 bases match TRBD1. The TCR comes from a woman aged 50 to 60 with glioma. The CDR3 protein is CASSSRGSNQPQHF. The CDR3 nucleotides read TGTGCCAGCAGCTCCAGGGGGAGCAATCAGCCCCAGCATTTT.